This T cell receptor (beta chain) was sequenced during a study of cytomegalovirus exposure and HLA in healthy donors (dated by TCRdb to 2016 to 2017). Concerning the study at large: In an earlier analysis of some 610 of the donors, 276 Gb of sequence data and 95 million to 130 million unique TCR beta sequences from 150 million to 200 million T cells were reported. An early release that covered roughly 600 HLA-typed donors contained approximately 300 gigabases of sequencing data and 65 million to 100 million unique TCR sequences. Of the roughly 400 genotyped donors, about 84% fell in the genetic ancestry cluster associated with self-reported Caucasian donors. The aim of the study was to test whether cataloging public T cell receptors could identify signatures of past pathogen exposure. The study profiled the T cell repertoires of 550 to 700 subjects by immunosequencing and related them to cytomegalovirus serostatus. Besides the first cohort of 550 to 750 subjects, a separate validation cohort made up of over a hundred different subjects was used. To predict cytomegalovirus infection status, the study brought together high-throughput TCR immunosequencing, statistical association of individual TCRs with disease status, and machine learning. A later analysis re-examined previously published TCR beta repertoires from about 670 donors and added high-resolution HLA genotyping to investigate patterns of TCR occurrence. In the later analysis, no new phenotypic data were used to find candidate immune exposures; instead, reliance was placed on TCR beta sequences and their occurrence across donors. In an earlier analysis of a few hundred of the donors, high-throughput TCR beta sequencing was used to judge whether each TCR beta V gene segment behaved as functional or pseudogenic. Donor age, sex, ethnicity and CMV serostatus were compiled together with the repertoire data. In a later genetic analysis, genome-wide SNP genotypes for 398 of the 666 donors were used, and that subset was treated as a discovery cohort. All discovery cohort repertoires had been generated on a single sequencing platform. Class I and class II HLA loci were covered by the typing at four-digit resolution. Typing coverage differed by locus: A, B, C, DRB1 and DQB1 were typed in about 620-630 donors, DQA1 in about 550, DPA1 in approximately 600, and DPB1 in around 440. Roughly 5 DR-DQ haplotypes were treated as single units for association and clustering because of strong linkage in the cohort. Among about 390 genotyped donors of the cohort, an average of about 240,000 unique TCR beta nucleotide sequences were sequenced per donor, about a sixth of them non-productive. Study-wide findings and limitations: In an earlier analysis of more than 450 of the donors, most TCR beta V segments were observed in productive rearrangements about 87% or about 30% of the time, broadly matching IMGT annotations. A later genetic analysis associated a missense DCLRE1C variant with V-gene and J-gene trimming of TCR beta chains, and an independent cohort replicated the association. The 87-base-pair reads could not distinguish some IMGT-functional V segments, including TRBV6-2 and TRBV6-3, so those segments were excluded. Because HLA typing was missing for some donors at each locus, association tests included only the typed subset. In the study, around 150 TCR beta chains were listed as associated with cytomegalovirus. Most TCR sequences were seen in very few donors, while some public TCRs were found in many individuals. According to a later analysis, parvovirus B19, influenza, CMV and Epstein-Barr virus appeared linked to several top co-occurrence clusters. Sequencing depth was assumed to be roughly uniform across donors in the presence/absence analyses, though that assumption may not hold. A further reported finding was that TCR beta sequences accurately predicted the HLA-A and HLA-B alleles for most subjects in the first cohort. At a false discovery rate of 0.05, a later analysis linked fewer than 20,000 TCR beta sequences to specific HLA alleles. In vitro tests confirmed that a few of the cytomegalovirus-associated TCR beta chains recognize cytomegalovirus antigens. Strong co-occurrence of HLA alleles, especially DR and DQ, made assigning TCR associations to individual alleles difficult. For the cohort, immune exposure information was limited to CMV serostatus. The classifier was reported to diagnose cytomegalovirus status with high specificity and sensitivity in both the original cohort and the validation cohort. A later genetic analysis reported fewer N-insertions in productive TCRs among donors in an Asian-associated ancestry cluster than the roughly 720-donor mean. According to a later analysis, most CMV-associated TCR beta chains appeared to be HLA-restricted, and the HLA associations seemed to be driven largely by CMV exposure. A group of highly shared sequence variants was considered likely to be a technical artifact of the sequencing pipeline. Because counts were too low, some 17 rarely observed V segments, including chromosome 9 orphons, were left out of the earlier analysis of several hundred of the donors. The cohort was sequenced for TCR beta chains only, and without alpha or paired-chain data the features that could be detected were limited. In a later analysis, HLA-associated TCR beta chains showed more clonal expansion and lower generation probabilities than non-associated chains that were equally common. According to the authors, the approach could potentially be generalized to other disease states and immunological phenotypes. According to a later analysis, TCR association rates differed among HLA loci, with DRB1 alleles showing the most associated TCRs and HLA-C alleles showing the fewest. Correlated functional status among segregating V segments might reflect linkage disequilibrium, but an unknown experimental factor could not be ruled out.

On this clone itself: Which antigen it targets is not known. No base qualities exist here, and no much larger clone lies one base off it.

The library was built by means of the immunoSEQ multiplex PCR assay. A mixture of 60 forward primers for TCR Vbeta segments and 13 reverse primers for TCR Jbeta segments was used in the multiplex PCR. Amplification of the CDR3 region of rearranged TCR beta genes was performed with a multiplex PCR assay on genomic DNA. The Illumina HiSeq System was used to sequence the amplified TCR beta libraries as 87-base-pair reads. On the authors' methods: A later analysis counted about 82 million unique TCR beta chains across the 666 repertoires, and roughly 10 million of these chains were shared by at least two donors. To remove PCR and sequencing errors, raw reads were error-corrected and collapsed into unique sequences using a nearest-neighbor algorithm that merged closely related sequences. Alignment of CDR3 sequences to IMGT reference sequences was used to assign V, D and J gene segments. For a sequence to be retained, at least a six-nucleotide match to both a V gene segment and a J gene segment was required. A rearrangement was called productive if the CDR3 had no stop codons and remained in frame with V and J, and every other rearrangement was called non-productive. CDR3 was defined by IMGT convention, running from the second conserved V-encoded cysteine to the conserved J-encoded phenylalanine. Sequences without an unambiguous match to a single V gene segment were excluded from the earlier analysis of almost 600 of the donors. An earlier analysis of 587 of the donors classified V segments as functional when productive rearrangements were above 56.7% and as segregating when the standard deviation between donors was above 5%. A statistical classification framework was developed to diagnose cytomegalovirus status using the catalog of TCR beta chain sequences. V and J gene assignment, in a later analysis, came from comparing TCR nucleotide sequences with IMGT/GENE-DB human TR gene sequences. The TCRdist pipeline was used in a later analysis to assign CDR3 sequences and most-parsimonious VDJ recombination scenarios. In a later analysis, each TCR beta chain was defined by its CDR3 amino acid sequence together with its V-gene family, and reads lacking a unique V-gene family were excluded. In a later analysis, 500 to 650 highly shared, low-generation-probability nucleotide sequences were removed to address suspected cross-contamination and a sequencing artifact. In a later analysis, a clonal expansion index was calculated for each public chain from normalized within-repertoire ranks of inferred template counts. A later analysis computed generation probabilities with a VDJ recombination model fitted to out-of-frame rearrangements, and checked the results against IGoR. A later analysis scored TCR-TCR, TCR-HLA and TCR-CMV co-occurrence with hypergeometric tests, applying a repertoire-size bias correction to TCR pairs. A later analysis estimated false discovery rates by permuting HLA or CMV assignments 20 times. In a later analysis, co-occurring TCRs were grouped using DBSCAN, with TCRdist sequence similarity added in when clustering inside HLA-allele-positive subsets. Repertoires with fewer than 30,000 or more than 120,000 public chains, plus five repertoires with anomalous nucleotide sharing, were excluded from co-occurrence clustering. TCRdb re-hosts the immuneACCESS table, in-frame sequences only. Its copies lack some clones; in the studies checked, an unresolved V gene accounts for under half of them, and the cause for the rest is not known. That table furnishes V, J and clone size, whereas the DNA furnished D and trimming. This sample gives about 100,000 clones in total; 70% to 85% of them show up just once. More than 1% of the sample is in the top ten clones.

The cohort consisted of 666 healthy bone marrow donors. At the time of sampling, every cohort member was nominally healthy, though immune exposures that went unrecorded were likely present. The donor was CMV seronegative and was included in the group of under 450 seronegative cohort members. A peripheral blood sample was collected from each donor, and TCR beta sequencing was performed on peripheral blood mononuclear cells. The Qiagen DNeasy Blood Extraction Kit was used to extract genomic DNA from the blood cell samples. CDR1 and CDR2 are read off the germline V gene as SGHVS and FQNEAQ. The V and J ends are trimmed by 5 bases and 6 bases, leaving 17 bases between them. Spanning cysteine to phenylalanine, the CDR3 consists of 15 amino acids. Just the 45-base CDR3 DNA is kept, in frame starting at base 1.

This chain joins TRBV7-8 to TRBJ1-5; 5 matching bases give a weak D call of TRBD1. Sample: PBMCs. This TCR derives from a woman aged 18-29 years in good health and CMV-seronegative. The bases read TGTGCCAGCAGCCAAAGCAGGGAGGGGAGTCAGCCCCAGCATTTT. Its protein is CASSQSREGSQPQHF.